Each of the 7 T cell receptor beta chains below was sequenced from the same sample in a study of blood T cell repertoires in COVID-19. Libraries were prepared by immunoSEQ multiplex PCR; TCRdb keeps only in-frame clonotypes and omits some of them. The data contain tens of thousands of clones, roughly four fifths of them singletons. Sequences were obtained from peripheral blood. These receptor sequences come from a man of 80 years or more with COVID-19, enrolled during active disease.

The chain combines TRBV11-2 with TRBJ1-3, with D possibly TRBD1 on 6 matching bases. V lost 8 bases, J lost 4 bases, and 12 bases lay in between. This CDR3 has 13 amino acids. Germline values: CDR1 SGHAT, CDR2 FQNNGV. This CDR3 reads CASFTGPGNTIYF. The CDR3 DNA sequence: TGTGCCAGCTTTACAGGGCCCGGAAACACCATATATTTT.

The J gene is TRBJ2-1, the V gene TRBV7-3; a weak D match, TRBD1 (5 bases). V was shortened by 5 bases and J by 5 bases, with 16 bases between the two germline ends. The CDR3 is made up of 15 amino acids. The germline gives CDR1 SGHTA, CDR2 FQGTGA. DNA of the CDR3: TGTGCCAGCAGCCCATTAGGGGATTTGGACAATGAGCAGTTCTTC. This translates into CASSPLGDLDNEQFF.

There are a few counts of this clone. This chain links TRBV6-2 or TRBV6-3 with TRBJ1-6; a weak D match, TRBD1 (6 bases). Trimming pared 4 bases from V and 7 bases from J, leaving 17 bases between. The germline V gene encodes CDR1 MNHEY and CDR2 SVGEGT. This CDR3 is 16 amino acids long. Written as DNA, the CDR3 is TGTGCCAGCAGTTCTCGGGACACGTTACAAAATTCACCCCTCCACTTT. Translated: CASSSRDTLQNSPLHF.

CDR3 nucleotides: TGTGCCACCAGCAGCGGGACTAGCGGGAGTGAGGAGACCCAGTACTTC. It encodes CATSSGTSGSEETQYF. This chain connects TRBV15 to TRBJ2-5, with 14 nucleotides matching TRBD2. The J segment lost 5 bases and the V segment lost 3 bases, leaving 5 bases of the junction unmatched. Germline V lookup: CDR1 LNHNV, CDR2 YYDKDF (reference sequence). The CDR3 contains 16 residues.

The table lists this clone with a count of one. The chain joins TRBV30 to TRBJ1-3; 7 nucleotides match TRBD1. This CDR3 comprises 11 residues. The ends lost 8 bases at V and 3 bases at J; junction bases unmatched: 1. Germline CDR1 GTSNPN, CDR2 SVGIG (reference sequence). CDR3 sequence (DNA): TGTGCCGGACAGGTTGGAAACACCATATATTTT. Amino acid sequence: CAGQVGNTIYF. The full variable domain, its missing parts supplied by reference TRBV30 and TRBJ1-3, is SQTIHQWPATLVQPVGSPLSLECTVEGTSNPNLYWYRQAAGRGLQLLFYSVGIGQISSEVPQNLSASRPQDRQFILSSKKLLLSDSGFYLCAGQVGNTIYFGEGSWLTVV.

The V gene is TRBV9, the J gene TRBJ1-1; 7 bases line up with TRBD1. The CDR3 runs to 14 residues. V dropped 3 bases and J dropped 4; count of bases not matched to a gene: 6. Germline V gene lookup returns CDR1 SGDLS and CDR2 YYNGEE. Written as DNA, the CDR3 is TGTGCCAGCAGCGCCTACAGGGGAGGCACTGAAGCTTTCTTT. Translating it yields CASSAYRGGTEAFF.

The genes are TRBV6-5 and TRBJ2-3; D unclear. CDR1 and CDR2 from the germline V gene are MNHEY and SVGAGI. The V end was cut by 8 bases, the J end by 9 bases, with 12 bases between. The CDR3 runs 11 residues. As DNA, the CDR3 is TGTGCCAGCTGGGCATTGGGCACGCAGTATTTT. This encodes CASWALGTQYF.